This T cell receptor beta chain came from a study of T-cell reconstitution after alpha-beta-depleted transplantation in children. General study points: T-cell numbers and diversity, one year after transplant, stemmed largely from T cells that were newly produced. Where some patients showed high TCRbeta diversity at day 60, it came from recipient T cells and thymic progenitors that had survived.

This CDR3 comprises 14 residues. V lost 4 bases, J lost 5 bases, and 15 bases lay in between. The germline V gene has CDR1 SGHNT and CDR2 YYREEE (reference sequence). During its preparation, the TCRbeta library received unique molecular identifiers. TCRdb re-called the PCR reads through MiXCR, storing one row per CDR3 protein. Of roughly 300,000 distinct CDR3 sequences in the sample, 11% were seen once. As concerns this clonotype: What it binds is unknown.

The chain uses TRBV5-4 and TRBJ2-5, with a weak D call TRBD2 (5 bases). The TCR sequence derives from a male patient between 2 and 9 years old who had a stem cell transplant for chronic granulomatous disease, so the T cells may come from the graft donor. The sample consisted of peripheral blood, taken 180 days after TCRalphabeta/CD19-depleted stem cell transplant. This CDR3 reads CASSRSLGWETQYF. DNA of the CDR3: TGTGCCAGCAGCCGATCACTAGGATGGGAGACCCAGTACTTC.